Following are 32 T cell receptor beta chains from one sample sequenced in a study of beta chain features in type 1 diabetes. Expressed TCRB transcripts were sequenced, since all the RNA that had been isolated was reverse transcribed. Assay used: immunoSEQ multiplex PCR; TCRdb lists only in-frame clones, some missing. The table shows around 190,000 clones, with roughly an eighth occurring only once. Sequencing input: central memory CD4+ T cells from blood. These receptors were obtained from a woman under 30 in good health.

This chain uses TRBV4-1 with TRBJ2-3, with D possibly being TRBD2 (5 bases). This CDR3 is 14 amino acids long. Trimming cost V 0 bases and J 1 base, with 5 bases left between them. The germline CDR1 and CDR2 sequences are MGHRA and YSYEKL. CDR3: CASSQERGTDTQYF. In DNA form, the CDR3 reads TGCGCCAGCAGCCAAGAGCGGGGCACAGATACGCAGTATTTT.

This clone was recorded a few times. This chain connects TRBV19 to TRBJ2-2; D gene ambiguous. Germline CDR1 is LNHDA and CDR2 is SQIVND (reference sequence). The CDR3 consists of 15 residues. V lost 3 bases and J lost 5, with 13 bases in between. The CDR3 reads CASSIRSLLTGELFF. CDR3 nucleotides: TGTGCCAGTAGTATCAGGTCTCTACTTACCGGGGAGCTGTTTTTT.

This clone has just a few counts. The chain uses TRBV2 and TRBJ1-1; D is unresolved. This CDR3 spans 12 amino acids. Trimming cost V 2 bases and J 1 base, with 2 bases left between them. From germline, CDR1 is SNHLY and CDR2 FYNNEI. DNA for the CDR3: TGTGCCAGCAGTGAACAGAACACTGAAGCTTTCTTT. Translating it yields CASSEQNTEAFF.

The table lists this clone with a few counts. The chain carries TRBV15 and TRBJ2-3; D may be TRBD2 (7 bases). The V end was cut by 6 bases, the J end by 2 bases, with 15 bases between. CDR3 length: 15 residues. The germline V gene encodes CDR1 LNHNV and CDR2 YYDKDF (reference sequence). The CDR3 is CATRRGGQPTDTQYF. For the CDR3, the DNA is TGTGCCACCAGAAGGGGGGGGCAGCCCACAGATACGCAGTATTTT.

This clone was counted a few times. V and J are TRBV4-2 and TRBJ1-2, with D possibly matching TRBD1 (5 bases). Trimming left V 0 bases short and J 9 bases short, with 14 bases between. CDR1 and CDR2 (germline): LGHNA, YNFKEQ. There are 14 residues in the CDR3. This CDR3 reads CASSQDRGNQRYTF. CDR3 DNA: TGTGCCAGCAGCCAAGATAGGGGAAACCAACGCTACACCTTC.

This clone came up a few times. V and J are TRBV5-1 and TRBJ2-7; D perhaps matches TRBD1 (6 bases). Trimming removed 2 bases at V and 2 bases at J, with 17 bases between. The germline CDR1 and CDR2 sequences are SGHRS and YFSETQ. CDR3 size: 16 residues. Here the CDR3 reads CASSLTANWDTYEQYF. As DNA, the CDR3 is TGCGCCAGCAGCTTAACGGCCAACTGGGACACCTACGAGCAGTACTTC.

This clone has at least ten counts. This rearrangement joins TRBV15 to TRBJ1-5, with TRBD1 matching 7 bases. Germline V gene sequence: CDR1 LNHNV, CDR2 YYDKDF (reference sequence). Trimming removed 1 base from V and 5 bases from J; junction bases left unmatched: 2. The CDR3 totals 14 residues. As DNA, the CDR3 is TGTGCCACCAGCAGAGGGACAGGCGATCAGCCCCAGCATTTT. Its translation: CATSRGTGDQPQHF. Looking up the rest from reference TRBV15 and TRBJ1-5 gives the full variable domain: DAMVIQNPRYQVTQFGKPVTLSCSQTLNHNVMYWYQQKSSQAPKLLFHYYDKDFNNEADTPDNFQSRRPNTSFCFLDIRSPGLGDTAMYLCATSRGTGDQPQHFGDGTRLSIL.

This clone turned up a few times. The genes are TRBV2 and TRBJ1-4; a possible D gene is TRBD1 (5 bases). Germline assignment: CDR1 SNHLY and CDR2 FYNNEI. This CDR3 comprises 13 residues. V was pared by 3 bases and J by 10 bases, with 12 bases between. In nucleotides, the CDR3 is TGTGCCAGCAGTGATGGGGGGAGTAGAAAACTGTTTTTT. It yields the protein CASSDGGSRKLFF.

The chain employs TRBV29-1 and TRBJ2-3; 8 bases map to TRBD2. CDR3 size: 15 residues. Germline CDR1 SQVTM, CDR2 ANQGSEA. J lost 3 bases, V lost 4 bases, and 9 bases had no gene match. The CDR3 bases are TGCAGCGTTGTCTTGGGCGGGAGGAGAACAGATACGCAGTATTTT. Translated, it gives CSVVLGGRRTDTQYF.

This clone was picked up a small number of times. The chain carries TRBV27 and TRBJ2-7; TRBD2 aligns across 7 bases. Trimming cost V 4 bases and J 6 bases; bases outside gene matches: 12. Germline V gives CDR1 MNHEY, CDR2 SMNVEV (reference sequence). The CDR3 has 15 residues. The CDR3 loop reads CASSSIASGRGEQYF. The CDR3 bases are TGTGCCAGCAGTTCGATCGCTAGCGGAAGGGGCGAGCAGTACTTC.

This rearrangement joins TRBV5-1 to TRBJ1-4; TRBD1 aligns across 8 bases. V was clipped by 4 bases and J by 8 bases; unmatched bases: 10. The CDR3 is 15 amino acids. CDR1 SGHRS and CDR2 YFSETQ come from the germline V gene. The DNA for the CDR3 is TGCGCCAGCAGCCCCCAGGGGGCCAAACGGGAAAAACTGTTTTTT. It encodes CASSPQGAKREKLFF.

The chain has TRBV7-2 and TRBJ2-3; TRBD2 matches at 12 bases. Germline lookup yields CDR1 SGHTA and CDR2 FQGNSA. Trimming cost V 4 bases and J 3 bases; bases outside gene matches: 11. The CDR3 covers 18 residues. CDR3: CASSSPLTSGSKTDTQYF. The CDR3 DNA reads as TGTGCCAGCAGCTCGCCGTTGACTAGCGGGAGTAAGACAGATACGCAGTATTTT.

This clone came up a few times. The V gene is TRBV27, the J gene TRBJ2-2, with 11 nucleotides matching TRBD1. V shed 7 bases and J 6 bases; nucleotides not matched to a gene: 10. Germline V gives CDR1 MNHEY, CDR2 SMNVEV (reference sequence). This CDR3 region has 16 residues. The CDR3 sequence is CASKAGQGATAGELFF. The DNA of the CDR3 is TGTGCCAGCAAGGCTGGACAGGGGGCTACCGCCGGGGAGCTGTTTTTT.

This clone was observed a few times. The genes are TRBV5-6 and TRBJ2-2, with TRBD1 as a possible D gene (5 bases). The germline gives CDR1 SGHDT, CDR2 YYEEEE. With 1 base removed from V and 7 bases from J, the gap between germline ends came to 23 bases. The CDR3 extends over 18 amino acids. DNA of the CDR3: TGTGCCAGCAGCTTGCTGGGGAACAGGATCGATGAGGTCGGGGAGCTGTTTTTT. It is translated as CASSLLGNRIDEVGELFF.

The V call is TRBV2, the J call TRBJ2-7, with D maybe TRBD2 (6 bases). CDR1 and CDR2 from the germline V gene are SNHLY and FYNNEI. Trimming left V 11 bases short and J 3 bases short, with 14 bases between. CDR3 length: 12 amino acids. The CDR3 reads CAGGMGGYEQYF. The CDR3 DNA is TGTGCCGGGGGGATGGGGGGCTACGAGCAGTACTTC. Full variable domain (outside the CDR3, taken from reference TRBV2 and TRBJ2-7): EPEVTQTPSHQVTQMGQEVILRCVPISNHLYFYWYRQILGQKVEFLVSFYNNEISEKSEIFDDQFSVERPDGSNFTLKIRSTKLEDSAMYFCAGGMGGYEQYFGPGTRLTVT.

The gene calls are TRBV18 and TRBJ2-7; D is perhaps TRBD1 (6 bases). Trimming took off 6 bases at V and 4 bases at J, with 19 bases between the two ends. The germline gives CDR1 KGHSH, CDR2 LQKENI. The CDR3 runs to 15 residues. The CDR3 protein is CASSATDSNSYEQYF. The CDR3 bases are TGTGCCAGCTCTGCGACGGACAGCAACAGTTACGAGCAGTACTTC. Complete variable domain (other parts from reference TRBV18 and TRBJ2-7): NAGVMQNPRHLVRRRGQEARLRCSPMKGHSHVYWYRQLPEEGLKFMVYLQKENIIDESGMPKERFSAEFPKEGPSILRIQQVVRGDSAAYFCASSATDSNSYEQYFGPGTRLTVT.

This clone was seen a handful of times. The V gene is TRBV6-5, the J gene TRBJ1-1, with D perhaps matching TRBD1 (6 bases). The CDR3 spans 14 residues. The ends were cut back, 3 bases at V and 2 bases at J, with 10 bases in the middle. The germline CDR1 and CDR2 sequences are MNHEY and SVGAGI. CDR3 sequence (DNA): TGTGCCAGCAGTTATAGGGGGAGAAACACTGAAGCTTTCTTT. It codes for CASSYRGRNTEAFF.

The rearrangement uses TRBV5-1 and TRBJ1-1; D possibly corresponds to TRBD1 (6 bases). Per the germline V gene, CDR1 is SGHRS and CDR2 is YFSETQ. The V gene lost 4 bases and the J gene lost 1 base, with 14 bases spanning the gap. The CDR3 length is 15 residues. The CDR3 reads CASSQYRAGNTEAFF. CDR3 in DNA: TGCGCCAGCAGCCAATACAGGGCAGGGAACACTGAAGCTTTCTTT.

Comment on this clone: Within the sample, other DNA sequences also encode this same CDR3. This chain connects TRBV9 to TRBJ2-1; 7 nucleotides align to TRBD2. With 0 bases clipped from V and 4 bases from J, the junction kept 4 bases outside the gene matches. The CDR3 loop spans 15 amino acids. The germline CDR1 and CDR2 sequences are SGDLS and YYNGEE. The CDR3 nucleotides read TGTGCCAGCAGCGTAGTTCCTAGCGGATACAATGAGCAGTTCTTC. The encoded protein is CASSVVPSGYNEQFF.

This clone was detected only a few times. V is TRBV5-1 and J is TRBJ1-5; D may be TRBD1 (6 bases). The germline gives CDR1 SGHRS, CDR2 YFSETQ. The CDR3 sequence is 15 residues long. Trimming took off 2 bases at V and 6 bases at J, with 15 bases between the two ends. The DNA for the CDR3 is TGCGCCAGCAGCTTACAAGGCGGGGGCGGTCAGCCCCAGCATTTT. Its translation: CASSLQGGGGQPQHF.

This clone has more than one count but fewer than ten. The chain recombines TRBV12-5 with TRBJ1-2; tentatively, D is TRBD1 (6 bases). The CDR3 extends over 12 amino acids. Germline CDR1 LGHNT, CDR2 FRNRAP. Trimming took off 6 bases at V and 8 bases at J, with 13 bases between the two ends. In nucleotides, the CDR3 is TGTGCTAGTGGCCATGGACAGATGGGCTACACCTTC. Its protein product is CASGHGQMGYTF.

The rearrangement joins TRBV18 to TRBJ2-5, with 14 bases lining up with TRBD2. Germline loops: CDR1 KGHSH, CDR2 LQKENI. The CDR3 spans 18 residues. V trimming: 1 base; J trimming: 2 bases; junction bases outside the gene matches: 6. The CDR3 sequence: CASSPRGLAGARQETQYF. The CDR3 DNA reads TGTGCCAGCTCACCACGGGGACTAGCGGGAGCGAGACAAGAGACCCAGTACTTC.

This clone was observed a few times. The CDR3: CASSSELGNEQFF. CDR3 DNA sequence: TGTGCCAGCAGCTCAGAACTAGGCAATGAGCAGTTCTTC. V is TRBV9 and J is TRBJ2-1, with a tentative D call TRBD2 (5 bases). This CDR3 has 13 residues. The V gene's germline CDR1 is SGDLS and CDR2 YYNGEE. Between the trimmed V and J ends, which lost 4 bases and 6 bases, there was a span of 11 bases.

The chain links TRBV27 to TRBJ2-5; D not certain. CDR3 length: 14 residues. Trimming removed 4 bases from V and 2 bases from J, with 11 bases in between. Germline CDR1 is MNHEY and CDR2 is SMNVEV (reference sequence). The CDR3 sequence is CASSSSLRQETQYF. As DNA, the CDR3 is TGTGCCAGCAGTTCCTCCCTGAGGCAAGAGACCCAGTACTTC.

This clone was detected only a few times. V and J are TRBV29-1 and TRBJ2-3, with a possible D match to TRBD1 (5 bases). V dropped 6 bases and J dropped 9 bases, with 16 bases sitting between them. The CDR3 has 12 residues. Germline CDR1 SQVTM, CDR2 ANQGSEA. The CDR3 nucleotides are TGCAGCGTGAAAGACAGAGGCCAAACGCAGTATTTT. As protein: CSVKDRGQTQYF.

The CDR3 sequence is CASSLGASGSSGTDTQYF. The CDR3 DNA reads TGTGCCAGCAGCTTAGGGGCTAGCGGGAGTTCTGGCACAGATACGCAGTATTTT. The chain couples TRBV7-2 to TRBJ2-3; TRBD2 agrees at 10 bases. The ends lost 1 base at V and 1 base at J; junction bases unmatched: 8. The CDR3 extends over 18 amino acids. Germline-derived CDR1 and CDR2 are SGHTA and FQGNSA.

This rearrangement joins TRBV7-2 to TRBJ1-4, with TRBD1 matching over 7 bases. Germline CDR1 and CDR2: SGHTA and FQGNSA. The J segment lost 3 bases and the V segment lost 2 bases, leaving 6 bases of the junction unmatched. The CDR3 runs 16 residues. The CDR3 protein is CASSLSQGVANEKLFF. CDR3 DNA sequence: TGTGCCAGCAGCTTATCCCAGGGGGTGGCTAATGAAAAACTGTTTTTT.

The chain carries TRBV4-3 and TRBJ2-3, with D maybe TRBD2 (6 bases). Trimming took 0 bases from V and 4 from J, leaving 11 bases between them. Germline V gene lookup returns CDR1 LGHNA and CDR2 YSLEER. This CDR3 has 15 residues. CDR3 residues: CASSQDKAGADTQYF. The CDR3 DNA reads TGCGCCAGCAGCCAAGATAAAGCGGGTGCAGATACGCAGTATTTT.

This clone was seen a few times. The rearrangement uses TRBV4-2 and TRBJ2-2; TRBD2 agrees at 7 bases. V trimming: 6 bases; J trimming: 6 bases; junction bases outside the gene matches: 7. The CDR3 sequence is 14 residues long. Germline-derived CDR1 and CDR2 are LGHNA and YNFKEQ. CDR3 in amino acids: CASRQPGGSGELFF. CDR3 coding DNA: TGTGCCAGCAGACAACCGGGGGGTTCCGGGGAGCTGTTTTTT.

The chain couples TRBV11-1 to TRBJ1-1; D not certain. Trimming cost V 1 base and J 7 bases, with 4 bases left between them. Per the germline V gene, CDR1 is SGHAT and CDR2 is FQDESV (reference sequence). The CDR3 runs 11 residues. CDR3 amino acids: CASSLGGEAFF. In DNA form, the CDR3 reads TGTGCCAGCAGCTTAGGAGGTGAAGCTTTCTTT.

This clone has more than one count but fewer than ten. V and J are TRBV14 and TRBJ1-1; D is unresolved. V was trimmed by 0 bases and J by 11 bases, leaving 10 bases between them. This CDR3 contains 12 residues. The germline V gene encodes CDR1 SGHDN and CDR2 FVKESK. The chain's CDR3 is CASSQDSARAFF. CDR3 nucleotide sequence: TGTGCCAGCAGCCAAGACAGTGCGAGGGCTTTCTTT.

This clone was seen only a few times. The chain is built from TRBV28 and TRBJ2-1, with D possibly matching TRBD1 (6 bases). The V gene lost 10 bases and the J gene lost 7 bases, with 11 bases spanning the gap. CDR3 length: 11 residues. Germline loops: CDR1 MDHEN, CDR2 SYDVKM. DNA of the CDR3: TGTGCCACGAGGACAGTTAATGAGCAGTTCTTC. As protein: CATRTVNEQFF.